These 2 T cell receptor beta chains share one sample of origin, sequenced in a study of blood T cell repertoires in COVID-19. Assay: immunoSEQ multiplex PCR; the TCRdb copy retains only in-frame clones and omits some. Counted here are 200,000 or so clones, 70% to 90% occurring once; the ten biggest clones make up 2.9%. Sequenced: peripheral blood. The receptor source for this set is a man aged 45-60 years who had recovered from COVID-19.

This chain connects TRBV2 to TRBJ2-5; weak D call: TRBD2 (6 bases). Germline CDR1 and CDR2: SNHLY and FYNNEI. The ends were cut back, 5 bases at V and 2 bases at J, with 12 bases in the middle. The length of the CDR3 is 14 residues. CDR3 nucleotide sequence: TGTGCCAGCAGTTACGGGACTGAGCAAGAGACCCAGTACTTC. It translates to CASSYGTEQETQYF.

This clone occurred once. The V and J genes are TRBV5-6 and TRBJ2-2; 7 positions agree with TRBD2. Germline trimming cut 5 bases from V and 4 bases from J; bases unmatched to any gene: 17. Germline values: CDR1 SGHDT, CDR2 YYEEEE. The CDR3 sequence is 18 residues long. The CDR3, as DNA: TGTGCCAGCAGTTTTATCCCCACGGCGGGAGTTAGCACCGGGGAGCTGTTTTTT. This encodes CASSFIPTAGVSTGELFF. The variable domain in full, with the rest retrieved from reference TRBV5-6 and TRBJ2-2, is DAGVTQSPTHLIKTRGQQVTLRCSPKSGHDTVSWYQQALGQGPQFIFQYYEEEERQRGNFPDRFSGHQFPNYSSELNVNALLLGDSALYLCASSFIPTAGVSTGELFFGEGSRLTVL.